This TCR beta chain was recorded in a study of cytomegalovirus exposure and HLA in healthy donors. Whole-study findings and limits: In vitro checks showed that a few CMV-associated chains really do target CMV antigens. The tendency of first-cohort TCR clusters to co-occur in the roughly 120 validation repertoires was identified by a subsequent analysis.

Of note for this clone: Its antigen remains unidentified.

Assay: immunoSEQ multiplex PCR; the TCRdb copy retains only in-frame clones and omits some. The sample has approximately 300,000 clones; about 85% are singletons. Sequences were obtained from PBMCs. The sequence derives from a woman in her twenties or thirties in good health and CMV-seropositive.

As DNA, the CDR3 is TGTGCCAGCAGCAGCAGGTCCAAATCGCAGTTCTTC. Protein product: CASSSRSKSQFF. V gene TRBV27 combines with J gene TRBJ2-1; D gene ambiguous. Germline values: CDR1 MNHEY, CDR2 SMNVEV (reference sequence). V was shortened by 6 bases and J by 12 bases, with 15 bases between the two germline ends. This CDR3 is 12 amino acids long.